A selection of T cell receptor beta chains follows, all from one sample in a study of identical twins. TCRdb re-analysed the 5' RACE reads in MiXCR, keeping a single row per CDR3 protein. Among about 530,000 distinct CDR3 sequences, around 15% were seen once, and the ten largest hold around 0.4%. This same sample was also taken into another study, of yellow fever vaccine responses in identical twins.

The sample taken for sequencing was CD4+ T cells sorted from blood. These receptors all stem from a woman aged 18-29 years in good health. Both conserved end residues are trimmed from each CDR3. A D gene is named only where the DNA matches it firmly.

V: TRBV19; J: TRBJ2-1; D: TRBD2; CDR3: ASSFAGVNNEQF
V: TRBV12-3/TRBV12-4; J: TRBJ2-2; D: TRBD1; CDR3: ASCLQGAGELF
V: TRBV20-1; J: TRBJ2-7; D: TRBD2; CDR3: SAGGRDYEQY
V: TRBV7-8; J: TRBJ1-5; D: NA; CDR3: ASSLRNTGPREPQH
V: TRBV11-2; J: TRBJ2-4; D: TRBD2; CDR3: ASSPRFRGGRAFDIQY
V: TRBV3-1; J: TRBJ2-2; D: TRBD1; CDR3: ASSQVGQGGLNTGELF
V: TRBV5-8; J: TRBJ2-2; D: TRBD1; CDR3: ASSFAWTGGPGELF
V: TRBV6-1; J: TRBJ2-3; D: TRBD1; CDR3: ASSNRQGPGTDTQY
V: TRBV20-1; J: TRBJ1-2; D: NA; CDR3: SASPQGYGYT
V: TRBV20-1; J: TRBJ1-1; D: NA; CDR3: SAEDRKGGAF
V: TRBV18; J: TRBJ2-1; D: NA; CDR3: ASSTSHWDNEQF
V: TRBV29-1; J: TRBJ1-2; D: TRBD1; CDR3: SVLDRVKGYGYT
V: TRBV5-1; J: TRBJ2-2; D: TRBD2; CDR3: ASSLRRGANTGEPF
V: TRBV28; J: TRBJ2-2; D: NA; CDR3: ASSLSNRGLGKGELF
V: TRBV6-1; J: TRBJ1-5; D: TRBD1; CDR3: ASRGKQGNQPQH
V: TRBV5-1; J: TRBJ2-3; D: NA; CDR3: ASSLATRVDTQY
V: TRBV20-1; J: TRBJ2-3; D: NA; CDR3: SARWPIGTDTQY
V: TRBV6-9; J: TRBJ2-7; D: NA; CDR3: ASSCARQGYEQY
V: TRBV6-5; J: TRBJ2-5; D: TRBD1; CDR3: ASSYSTGTGGTQY
V: TRBV4-1; J: TRBJ1-1; D: NA; CDR3: ASSPGTAITEAF
V: TRBV2; J: TRBJ2-7; D: NA; CDR3: ASSETSPSKY
V: TRBV7-6; J: TRBJ2-1; D: TRBD2; CDR3: ASSLGTSQDEQF
V: TRBV18; J: TRBJ1-1; D: NA; CDR3: ASSPPGTPGTEAF
V: TRBV20-1; J: TRBJ2-5; D: NA; CDR3: SGRGRAVQETQY
V: TRBV12-3/TRBV12-4; J: TRBJ2-2; D: NA; CDR3: ASSFWTWNTGELF
V: TRBV4-2; J: TRBJ2-3; D: TRBD2; CDR3: ASSPLAGVPDTQY
V: TRBV9; J: TRBJ2-5; D: NA; CDR3: ASSAPPNQETQY
V: TRBV20-1; J: TRBJ2-2; D: NA; CDR3: SAEGLGGELF
V: TRBV5-1; J: TRBJ2-3; D: TRBD1; CDR3: ASSPPQTGGTDTQY
V: TRBV12-5; J: TRBJ1-3; D: TRBD1; CDR3: ASGPRQGGTSGNTIY
V: TRBV28; J: TRBJ1-5; D: NA; CDR3: ASSLPGGSNQPQH
V: TRBV12-3/TRBV12-4; J: TRBJ2-2; D: NA; CDR3: ASRRSDGELF
V: TRBV12-3/TRBV12-4; J: TRBJ2-7; D: TRBD1; CDR3: ASTPRTGGSEGGLYEQY
V: TRBV7-9; J: TRBJ2-1; D: NA; CDR3: ASSFHHEQF
V: TRBV18; J: TRBJ2-1; D: TRBD2; CDR3: ASSPWREVYNEQF
V: TRBV7-9; J: TRBJ2-5; D: NA; CDR3: ASSLAIAGRIETQY
V: TRBV20-1; J: TRBJ2-2; D: NA; CDR3: SARDPAGPNTGELF
V: TRBV6-2/TRBV6-3; J: TRBJ2-1; D: NA; CDR3: ASSNRDNEQF
V: TRBV24-1; J: TRBJ2-2; D: TRBD2; CDR3: ATNSGTNTGELF
V: TRBV12-5; J: TRBJ2-7; D: NA; CDR3: ASGARARGEQY
V: TRBV12-3/TRBV12-4; J: TRBJ2-2; D: NA; CDR3: ASSLRATGELF
V: TRBV7-9; J: TRBJ1-4; D: TRBD1; CDR3: ASSSRQGFNEKLF
V: TRBV10-3; J: TRBJ2-2; D: TRBD1; CDR3: AISGRQGDPTGELF
V: TRBV29-1; J: TRBJ1-1; D: NA; CDR3: SVGDRTMNTEAF
V: TRBV4-1; J: TRBJ2-5; D: NA; CDR3: ASSRSGPETQY
V: TRBV11-2; J: TRBJ2-2; D: NA; CDR3: ASRIGGGHGELF
V: TRBV29-1; J: TRBJ1-2; D: NA; CDR3: SVEEEGLGPNYGYT
V: TRBV4-1; J: TRBJ2-3; D: TRBD1; CDR3: ASSLGQAGTSTDTQY
V: TRBV7-8; J: TRBJ2-1; D: NA; CDR3: ASSEGGRQGNEQF
V: TRBV3-1; J: TRBJ1-2; D: NA; CDR3: ASSQPSGGWYGYT
V: TRBV21-1; J: TRBJ2-1; D: NA; CDR3: ASSKGWWYRGANEQF
V: TRBV5-1; J: TRBJ1-4; D: TRBD1; CDR3: ASRPTGVGREKLF
V: TRBV20-1; J: TRBJ2-5; D: TRBD2; CDR3: SASKAGGPETQY
V: TRBV4-1; J: TRBJ1-6; D: NA; CDR3: ASSPAQQSPLH